The entry below describes one TCR beta chain. The data originate from a study of blood T cell repertoires in COVID-19. Generated by immunoSEQ multiplex PCR, the TCRdb table keeps only in-frame clones and is missing some. The sample has 110,000 or so clones; roughly 88% are singletons. V was clipped by 5 bases and J by 6 bases, with 13 bases between them. Germline CDR1 reads MNHEY; CDR2 reads SMNVEV (reference sequence). The CDR3 consists of 13 residues. The sequencing input was peripheral blood. The chain recombines TRBV27 with TRBJ1-1; possibly TRBD1 for D (5 bases). This TCR derives from a woman aged 80 or older with active or convalescent COVID-19. The DNA for the CDR3 is TGTGCCAGCAGTCCATCCGGGGGGGCTGAAGCTTTCTTT. It codes for CASSPSGGAEAFF.